Each of the 30 T cell receptor beta chains below was sequenced from the same sample in a study of cytomegalovirus exposure and HLA in healthy donors. Vbeta (60) and Jbeta (13) primers were used in the PCR. Data came from immunoSEQ multiplex PCR; TCRdb stores just in-frame clones and leaves some out. Of about 180,000 clones detected, almost 85% appear once; the ten largest clones hold under 1.1%. Source material: PBMCs. The receptors originated from a man between 25 and 39 years old in good health and CMV-seronegative.

This rearrangement joins TRBV7-8 to TRBJ2-7, with 7 positions matching TRBD2. Germline V gene lookup returns CDR1 SGHVS and CDR2 FQNEAQ. V trimming: 6 bases; J trimming: 3 bases; junction bases outside the gene matches: 5. This CDR3 is 13 amino acids long. CDR3 protein: CASRRAGDYEQYF. In DNA, the CDR3 is TGTGCCAGCAGAAGGGCGGGAGACTACGAGCAGTACTTC.

The chain is built from TRBV6-5 and TRBJ1-6; tentatively, D is TRBD1 (5 bases). CDR1 MNHEY and CDR2 SVGAGI come from the germline V gene. CDR3 length equals 16 residues. V lost 2 bases and J lost 9, with 17 bases in between. The CDR3, as DNA: TGTGCCAGCAGTTACGTGGGCAGGGCTAGGACTTCACCCCTCCACTTT. It encodes CASSYVGRARTSPLHF.

This clone was seen once. The chain links TRBV5-1 to TRBJ1-5; 8 nucleotides align to TRBD1. The CDR3 runs to 15 residues. Per germline, CDR1 SGHRS and CDR2 YFSETQ. With 3 bases clipped from V and 6 bases from J, the junction kept 8 bases outside the gene matches. CDR3 loop: CASSSQGAPGQPQHF. The CDR3 DNA is TGCGCCAGCAGCTCCCAGGGGGCGCCGGGTCAGCCCCAGCATTTT.

The V gene is TRBV15, the J gene TRBJ2-7; D not resolved. CDR1 is LNHNV, CDR2 YYDKDF, per germline (reference sequence). CDR3 size: 15 residues. V dropped 0 bases and J dropped 6 bases, with 15 bases sitting between them. The CDR3 DNA sequence: TGTGCCACCAGCAGAGATCTGGGCAGTCTGACCGAGCAGTACTTC. Translation: CATSRDLGSLTEQYF. Together with reference TRBV15 and TRBJ2-7, the CDR3 gives the full variable domain: DAMVIQNPRYQVTQFGKPVTLSCSQTLNHNVMYWYQQKSSQAPKLLFHYYDKDFNNEADTPDNFQSRRPNTSFCFLDIRSPGLGDTAMYLCATSRDLGSLTEQYFGPGTRLTVT.

V gene TRBV2 combines with J gene TRBJ1-3; a possible D gene is TRBD1 (6 bases). Trimming shortened V by 4 bases and J by 0 bases, and 16 bases separated the two germline ends. In germline, CDR1 is SNHLY, CDR2 FYNNEI. The CDR3 runs 17 residues. Here the CDR3 DNA reads TGTGCCAGCAGTGTACGGTCGATACAGGGCTCTGGAAACACCATATATTTT. Protein product: CASSVRSIQGSGNTIYF.

The V and J genes are TRBV4-1 and TRBJ2-4; 8 bases are a match to TRBD1. The germline gives CDR1 MGHRA, CDR2 YSYEKL. The CDR3 totals 18 residues. Trimming took 3 bases from V and 0 from J; bases not matched to a gene: 10. The CDR3 bases are TGCGCCAGCAGCCACCCCGTTCAGGGGGCGCAAGCCAAAAACATTCAGTACTTC. Protein: CASSHPVQGAQAKNIQYF.

This chain joins TRBV5-1 and TRBJ1-2, with 7 bases aligning to TRBD1. Unmatched junction bases numbered 10, after V lost 7 bases and J lost 4 bases. CDR1 and CDR2 (germline): SGHRS, YFSETQ. The CDR3 runs 14 residues. The CDR3 bases are TGCGCCAGCGGGCAGGGGGATTTTGTCTATGGCTACACCTTC. It is translated as CASGQGDFVYGYTF.

CDR3 in amino acids: CASSLAPQDRQYF. The CDR3 DNA follows: TGCGCCAGCAGCTTGGCTCCACAGGACCGGCAGTACTTC. The chain joins TRBV5-1 to TRBJ2-7; tentative D call: TRBD1 (5 bases). This CDR3 spans 13 amino acids. Between the trimmed V and J ends, which lost 0 bases and 9 bases, there was a span of 13 bases. Germline V lookup: CDR1 SGHRS, CDR2 YFSETQ.

The chain employs TRBV27 and TRBJ2-1; tentative D call: TRBD1 (6 bases). Trimming removed 4 bases from V and 10 bases from J, with 20 bases in between. The CDR3 covers 15 residues. CDR1 MNHEY and CDR2 SMNVEV come from the germline V gene (reference sequence). CDR3 coding DNA: TGTGCCAGCAGTTCCGCTGGACTCGAGGGGGAAGAGCAGTTCTTC. Protein sequence: CASSSAGLEGEEQFF.

This sequence joins TRBV5-1 and TRBJ2-7; D ambiguous. Germline-derived CDR1 and CDR2 are SGHRS and YFSETQ. V shed 0 bases and J shed 1 base, with 8 bases lying between them. The CDR3 sequence is 14 residues long. CDR3 bases: TGCGCCAGCAGCTTGGACAGACCTTCCTACGAGCAGTACTTC. Its protein product is CASSLDRPSYEQYF.

The sample holds a few counts of this clone. The chain has TRBV19 and TRBJ2-5; D is uncertain. Trimming shortened V by 4 bases and J by 5 bases, and 14 bases separated the two germline ends. Germline CDR1 reads LNHDA; CDR2 reads SQIVND (reference sequence). This CDR3 is 14 amino acids long. The CDR3 DNA reads as TGTGCCAGTAGTAAGGTTAAGGAGTCCGAGACCCAGTACTTC. Encoded protein: CASSKVKESETQYF.

The CDR3 DNA follows: TGCAGCGTTGTCAAACTAGCGACGACCGGGGAGCTGTTTTTT. Protein product: CSVVKLATTGELFF. The rearrangement uses TRBV29-1 and TRBJ2-2, with 7 bases matching TRBD2. Trimming removed 4 bases from V and 5 bases from J; junction bases left unmatched: 7. Per the germline V gene, CDR1 is SQVTM and CDR2 is ANQGSEA. This CDR3 comprises 14 residues.

This chain joins TRBV6-5 and TRBJ2-5, with a possible D match to TRBD1 (6 bases). The DNA end favors TRBJ2-7, so the J call may be wrong. The germline V gene has CDR1 MNHEY and CDR2 SVGAGI. This CDR3 comprises 13 residues. The CDR3: CASSLQGSYEQYF. CDR3 nucleotide sequence: TGTGCCAGCAGCTTACAGGGCTCCTACGAGCAGTACTTC.

CDR3 sequence reads: CASRIQGAYEQYF. CDR3 in DNA: TGCGCCAGCAGAATTCAGGGCGCCTACGAGCAGTACTTC. V gene TRBV5-1 combines with J gene TRBJ2-7; possible D gene TRBD1, 5 bases. The CDR3 consists of 13 residues. The V end lost 5 bases, the J end lost 2 bases, and 11 bases lay between the germline ends. Germline loops: CDR1 SGHRS, CDR2 YFSETQ.

The chain links TRBV2 to TRBJ2-1; TRBD1 might be the D (5 bases). V dropped 8 bases and J dropped 5 bases, with 19 bases sitting between them. This CDR3 has 15 residues. Per the germline V gene, CDR1 is SNHLY and CDR2 is FYNNEI. The CDR3 region is CASWGSWGFHNEQFF. The CDR3 DNA reads as TGTGCCAGCTGGGGTAGTTGGGGCTTCCACAATGAGCAGTTCTTC.

This chain uses TRBV5-4 with TRBJ2-6; D is perhaps TRBD2 (5 bases). The CDR3 runs to 14 residues. V lost 7 bases to trimming and J lost 0 bases, with 8 bases between them. Germline V CDR1 and CDR2: SGHNT, YYREEE (reference sequence). The CDR3 nucleotides are TGTGCCAGCGCGGGCAGCTCTGGGGCCAACGTCCTGACTTTC. This translates into CASAGSSGANVLTF.

V gene TRBV10-1 combines with J gene TRBJ1-1; D perhaps matches TRBD1 (5 bases). V dropped 2 bases and J dropped 1 base, with 11 bases sitting between them. Germline V gene data show CDR1 as WNHNN and CDR2 as SYGVQD (reference sequence). This CDR3 comprises 15 residues. As DNA, the CDR3 is TGCGCCAGCAGTGAGGATGGGGCCGGGAACACTGAAGCTTTCTTT. Encoded protein: CASSEDGAGNTEAFF.

This clone was detected a few times. This chain uses TRBV4-3 with TRBJ2-7; 9 positions agree with TRBD2. CDR1 and CDR2 (germline): LGHNA, YSLEER. The CDR3 has 17 amino acids. Unmatched junction bases numbered 8, after V lost 1 base and J lost 1 base. CDR3 DNA sequence: TGCGCCAGCAGCCAAGGGTCACGCGGGAGGGCTTCCTACGAGCAGTACTTC. Translated, it gives CASSQGSRGRASYEQYF.

The J gene is TRBJ2-3, the V gene TRBV7-8; tentative D call: TRBD1 (6 bases). V shed 4 bases and J shed 9 bases, with 20 bases lying between them. Germline-derived CDR1 and CDR2 are SGHVS and FQNEAQ. The CDR3 consists of 15 residues. In nucleotides, the CDR3 is TGTGCCAGCAGCTATGACAGGTCCCAATTGGTGACGCAGTATTTT. This sequence encodes CASSYDRSQLVTQYF. The whole variable domain, remainder taken from reference TRBV7-8 and TRBJ2-3, is GAGVSQSPRYKVAKRGQDVALRCDPISGHVSLFWYQQALGQGPEFLTYFQNEAQLDKSGLPSDRFFAERPEGSVSTLKIQRTQQEDSAVYLCASSYDRSQLVTQYFGPGTRLTVL.

This chain links TRBV7-2 with TRBJ1-5, with D perhaps matching TRBD1 (5 bases). The CDR3 loop spans 15 amino acids. V lost 3 bases, J lost 0 bases, and 9 bases lay in between. CDR1 and CDR2 from the germline V gene are SGHTA and FQGNSA. Written as DNA, the CDR3 is TGTGCCAGCAGCTTGCTGGGACTTAGCAATCAGCCCCAGCATTTT. Its protein is CASSLLGLSNQPQHF.

This rearrangement joins TRBV2 to TRBJ2-5, with D perhaps matching TRBD2 (6 bases). The J call may be wrong; the DNA end is better matched by TRBJ2-7. The CDR3 loop spans 13 amino acids. CDR1 SNHLY and CDR2 FYNNEI come from the germline V gene. This chain's CDR3 is CASSRDSFYEQYF. Here the CDR3 DNA reads TGTGCCAGCAGCCGGGACTCTTTCTACGAGCAGTACTTC.

CDR3 loop: CASSQVFPAGGNEQYF. Here the CDR3 DNA reads TGCGCCAGCAGCCAAGTTTTCCCAGCGGGAGGTAACGAGCAGTACTTC. V gene TRBV4-1 combines with J gene TRBJ2-7, with 9 nucleotides matching TRBD2. The CDR3 is 16 amino acids. V shed 1 base and J 5 bases; nucleotides not matched to a gene: 9. In germline, CDR1 is MGHRA, CDR2 YSYEKL.

The CDR3 coding sequence is TGTGCCAGCAGTGAAGGCGGGCGGGGAGGGGAAAAACTGTTTTTT. Its protein is CASSEGGRGGEKLFF. V gene TRBV2 combines with J gene TRBJ1-4; D uncertain. Trimming cost V 1 base and J 8 bases, with 14 bases left between them. Germline CDR1 reads SNHLY; CDR2 reads FYNNEI. The CDR3 loop spans 15 amino acids.

The rearrangement uses TRBV28 and TRBJ2-2; D might be TRBD1 (5 bases). CDR1 MDHEN and CDR2 SYDVKM come from the germline V gene. The length of the CDR3 is 13 residues. Trimming removed 7 bases at V and 5 bases at J, with 11 bases between. The CDR3 nucleotides read TGTGCCAGCATGACAGAGCTGACCGGGGAGCTGTTTTTT. This codes for CASMTELTGELFF.

This chain joins TRBV5-4 and TRBJ2-5; 8 nucleotides line up with TRBD1. V trimming: 1 base; J trimming: 3 bases; junction bases outside the gene matches: 5. The germline gives CDR1 SGHNT, CDR2 YYREEE (reference sequence). The CDR3 spans 15 residues. The CDR3 coding sequence is TGTGCCAGCAGCTTGTTAGGGACAGGTGAAGAGACCCAGTACTTC. Its translation: CASSLLGTGEETQYF.

J is TRBJ2-7 and V is TRBV9; 9 bases agree with TRBD1. CDR3 length equals 15 residues. Per germline, CDR1 SGDLS and CDR2 YYNGEE. V dropped 2 bases and J dropped 5; count of bases not matched to a gene: 8. CDR3 loop: CASSVWGDRVDEQYF. CDR3 DNA sequence: TGTGCCAGCAGCGTTTGGGGGGACAGGGTAGACGAGCAGTACTTC.

J is TRBJ2-7 and V is TRBV27; possible D gene TRBD2, 6 bases. Germline CDR1 is MNHEY and CDR2 is SMNVEV (reference sequence). The V gene lost 0 bases and the J gene lost 2 bases, with 11 bases spanning the gap. This CDR3 has 15 residues. CDR3 region: CASSLSVGGTYEQYF. In nucleotides, the CDR3 is TGTGCCAGCAGTTTATCAGTGGGAGGCACCTACGAGCAGTACTTC.

The chain links TRBV15 to TRBJ1-5, with TRBD1 matching 7 bases. Germline V gene data show CDR1 as LNHNV and CDR2 as YYDKDF (reference sequence). This CDR3 spans 15 amino acids. The junction had 3 bases not matched to a gene; V was cut back by 1 base and J by 3 bases. The CDR3, as DNA: TGTGCCACCAGCAGAGTAACAGGGGACAATCAGCCCCAGCATTTT. It codes for CATSRVTGDNQPQHF.

This clone has a handful of counts. CDR3 nucleotide sequence: TGTGCCAGCAGCCCGACTAGCGGCTACGAGCAGTACTTC. Translated, it gives CASSPTSGYEQYF. The chain is built from TRBV7-9 and TRBJ2-7, with TRBD2 matching 9 bases. This CDR3 is 13 amino acids long. CDR1 and CDR2 from the germline V gene are SEHNR and FQNEAQ (reference sequence). V lost 5 bases, J lost 3 bases, and 2 bases stayed unmatched.

The V and J genes are TRBV28 and TRBJ1-4; D call uncertain. CDR3 length: 15 amino acids. Germline V lookup: CDR1 MDHEN, CDR2 SYDVKM. V lost 2 bases to trimming and J lost 0 bases, with 7 bases between them. CDR3 loop: CASSLPGATNEKLFF. CDR3 DNA sequence: TGTGCCAGCAGTTTACCCGGAGCAACTAATGAAAAACTGTTTTTT.